The 3 T cell receptor beta chains given below trace back to one sample, sequenced in a study of blood T cell repertoires in COVID-19. The method was immunoSEQ multiplex PCR; TCRdb's version includes in-frame clones alone and lacks a portion of them. The sample contains more than 200,000 clones, 80% to 90% of which appear only once. The specimen was peripheral blood. These receptor sequences come from a woman aged 80 or over with acute or convalescent COVID-19.

J is TRBJ2-7 and V is TRBV27; the match to TRBD2 covers 12 bases. The CDR3 runs 18 residues. The germline V gene encodes CDR1 MNHEY and CDR2 SMNVEV (reference sequence). Trimming took 4 bases from V and 2 from J; bases not matched to a gene: 12. The DNA for the CDR3 is TGTGCCAGCAGTTCCGGGGGGCTAGCGGGAGGGCCCGCCTACGAGCAGTACTTC. Protein product: CASSSGGLAGGPAYEQYF.

This chain connects TRBV18 to TRBJ1-6; 7 bases fit TRBD1. CDR1 is KGHSH and CDR2 is LQKENI in the germline V gene. This CDR3 has 15 amino acids. The ends lost 6 bases at V and 5 bases at J; junction bases unmatched: 7. The CDR3 loop is CASSPGTADNSPLHF. CDR3 nucleotide sequence: TGTGCCAGCTCGCCCGGGACAGCCGATAATTCACCCCTCCACTTT.

This clone was observed a single time. The rearrangement uses TRBV5-1 and TRBJ1-4; perhaps TRBD1 as D (6 bases). The germline V gene encodes CDR1 SGHRS and CDR2 YFSETQ. This CDR3 contains 15 residues. The V and J ends lost 4 bases and 4 bases respectively, with 14 bases between them. CDR3 sequence reads: CASSPNTGFNEKLFF. The CDR3 DNA reads as TGCGCCAGCAGCCCTAATACAGGGTTTAATGAAAAACTGTTTTTT. Full variable domain (remainder filled in from reference TRBV5-1 and TRBJ1-4): KAGVTQTPRYLIKTRGQQVTLSCSPISGHRSVSWYQQTPGQGLQFLFEYFSETQRNKGNFPGRFSGRQFSNSRSEMNVSTLELGDSALYLCASSPNTGFNEKLFFGSGTQLSVL.